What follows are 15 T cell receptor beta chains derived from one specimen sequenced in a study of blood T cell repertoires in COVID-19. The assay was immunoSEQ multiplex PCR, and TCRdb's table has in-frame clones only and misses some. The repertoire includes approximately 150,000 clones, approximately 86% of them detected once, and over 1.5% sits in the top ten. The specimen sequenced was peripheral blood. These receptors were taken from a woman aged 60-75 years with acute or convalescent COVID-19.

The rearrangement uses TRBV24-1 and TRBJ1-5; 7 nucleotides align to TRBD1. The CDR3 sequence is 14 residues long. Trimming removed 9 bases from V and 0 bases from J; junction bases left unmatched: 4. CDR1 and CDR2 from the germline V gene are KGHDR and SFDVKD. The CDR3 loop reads CATQGVNSNQPQHF. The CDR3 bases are TGTGCCACCCAGGGGGTGAATAGCAATCAGCCCCAGCATTTT.

The CDR3 protein is CASSFSGGGLTEAFF. CDR3 nucleotides: TGTGCCAGCAGCTTTAGCGGGGGCGGATTGACTGAAGCTTTCTTT. The chain has TRBV7-3 and TRBJ1-1, with D possibly matching TRBD1 (6 bases). Germline CDR1 SGHTA, CDR2 FQGTGA. V lost 3 bases and J 5 bases, leaving 16 bases between the germline ends. CDR3 size: 15 residues. Complete variable domain (other parts from reference TRBV7-3 and TRBJ1-1): GAGVSQTPSNKVTEKGKYVELRCDPISGHTALYWYRQSLGQGPEFLIYFQGTGAADDSGLPNDRFFAVRPEGSVSTLKIQRTERGDSAVYLCASSFSGGGLTEAFFGQGTRLTVV.

This CDR3 reads CASSQGAGGQPQHF. In DNA, the CDR3 is TGTGCCAGCAGCCAAGGTGCAGGGGGTCAGCCCCAGCATTTT. V gene TRBV3-1 (or the pseudogene TRBV3-2) combines with J gene TRBJ1-5; 7 nucleotides align to TRBD1. The length of the CDR3 is 14 residues. V lost 1 base and J lost 6; bases outside the gene matches: 3. CDR1 and CDR2 (germline): LGHDT, YNNKEL (reference sequence).

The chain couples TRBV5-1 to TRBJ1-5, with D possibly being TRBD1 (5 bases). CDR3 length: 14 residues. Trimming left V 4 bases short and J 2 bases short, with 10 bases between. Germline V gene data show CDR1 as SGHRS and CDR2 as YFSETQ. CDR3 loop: CASSPGGGNQPQHF. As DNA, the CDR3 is TGCGCCAGCAGCCCCGGGGGGGGCAATCAGCCCCAGCATTTT.

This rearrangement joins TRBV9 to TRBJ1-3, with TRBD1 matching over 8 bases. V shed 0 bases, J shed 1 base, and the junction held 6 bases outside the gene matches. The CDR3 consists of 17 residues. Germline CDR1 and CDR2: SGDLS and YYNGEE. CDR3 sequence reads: CASSVAADRASGNTIYF. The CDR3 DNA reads TGTGCCAGCAGCGTAGCTGCGGACAGGGCATCTGGAAACACCATATATTTT.

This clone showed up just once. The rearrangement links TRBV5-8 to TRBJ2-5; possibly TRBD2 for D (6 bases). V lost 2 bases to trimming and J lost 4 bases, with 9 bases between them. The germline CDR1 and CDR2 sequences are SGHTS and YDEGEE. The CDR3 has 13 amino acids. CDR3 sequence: CASSFGGTETQYF. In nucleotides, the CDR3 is TGTGCCAGCAGCTTCGGGGGTACAGAGACCCAGTACTTC.

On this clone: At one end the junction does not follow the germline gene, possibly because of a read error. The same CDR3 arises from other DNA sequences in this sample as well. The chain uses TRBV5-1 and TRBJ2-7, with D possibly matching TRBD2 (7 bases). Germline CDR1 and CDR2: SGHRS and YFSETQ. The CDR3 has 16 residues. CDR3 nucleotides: TGTGCCAGCAGCGCCGTCGGGGGGCGGAGCTCCTACGAGCAGTACTTC. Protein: CASSAVGGRSSYEQYF.

CDR3 sequence (DNA): TGTGCCAGCAGCGTAGCCCCTGGGGGGACTGGAAACACCATATATTTT. This translates into CASSVAPGGTGNTIYF. The chain combines TRBV9 with TRBJ1-3; D might be TRBD1 (5 bases). CDR3 length equals 16 residues. Trimming stripped 0 bases from V and 2 bases from J, with 12 bases between. Per the germline V gene, CDR1 is SGDLS and CDR2 is YYNGEE.

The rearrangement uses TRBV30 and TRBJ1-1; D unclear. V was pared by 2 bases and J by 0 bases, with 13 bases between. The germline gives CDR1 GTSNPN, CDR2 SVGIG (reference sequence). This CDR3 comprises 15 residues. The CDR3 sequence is CAWSNTEKLNTEAFF. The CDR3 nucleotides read TGTGCCTGGAGTAATACAGAAAAATTGAACACTGAAGCTTTCTTT.

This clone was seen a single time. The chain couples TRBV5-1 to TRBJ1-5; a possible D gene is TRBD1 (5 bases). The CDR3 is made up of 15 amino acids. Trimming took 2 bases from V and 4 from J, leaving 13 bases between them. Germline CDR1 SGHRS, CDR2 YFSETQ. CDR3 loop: CASSFDGGENQPQHF. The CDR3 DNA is TGCGCCAGCAGCTTTGACGGGGGTGAGAATCAGCCCCAGCATTTT.

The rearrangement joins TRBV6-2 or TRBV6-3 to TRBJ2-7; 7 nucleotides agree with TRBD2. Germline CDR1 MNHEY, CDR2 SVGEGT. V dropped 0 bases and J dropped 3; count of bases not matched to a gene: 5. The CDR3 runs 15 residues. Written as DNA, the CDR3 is TGTGCCAGCAGTTACTCAACCGGGGGGAGCTACGAGCAGTACTTC. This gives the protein CASSYSTGGSYEQYF.

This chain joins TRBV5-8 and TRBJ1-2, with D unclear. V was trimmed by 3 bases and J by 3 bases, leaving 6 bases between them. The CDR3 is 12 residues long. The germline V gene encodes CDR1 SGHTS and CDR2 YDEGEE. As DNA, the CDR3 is TGTGCCAGCAGCTCGGTGGACTATGGCTACACCTTC. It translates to CASSSVDYGYTF.

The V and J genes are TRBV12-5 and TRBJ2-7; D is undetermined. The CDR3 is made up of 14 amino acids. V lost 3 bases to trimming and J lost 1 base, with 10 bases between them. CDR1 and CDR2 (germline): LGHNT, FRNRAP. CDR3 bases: TGTGCTAGTGGTTTAGGCCGGGTATCCTACGAGCAGTACTTC. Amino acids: CASGLGRVSYEQYF. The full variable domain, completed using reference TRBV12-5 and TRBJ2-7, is DARVTQTPRHKVTEMGQEVTMRCQPILGHNTVFWYRQTMMQGLELLAYFRNRAPLDDSGMPKDRFSAEMPDATLATLKIQPSEPRDSAVYFCASGLGRVSYEQYFGPGTRLTVT.

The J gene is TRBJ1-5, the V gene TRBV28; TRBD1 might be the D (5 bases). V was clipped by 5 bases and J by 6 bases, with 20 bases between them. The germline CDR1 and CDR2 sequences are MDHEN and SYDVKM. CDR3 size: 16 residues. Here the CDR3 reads CASSKIPGRRVQPQHF. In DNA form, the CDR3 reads TGTGCCAGCAGTAAAATCCCGGGACGGAGGGTTCAGCCCCAGCATTTT.

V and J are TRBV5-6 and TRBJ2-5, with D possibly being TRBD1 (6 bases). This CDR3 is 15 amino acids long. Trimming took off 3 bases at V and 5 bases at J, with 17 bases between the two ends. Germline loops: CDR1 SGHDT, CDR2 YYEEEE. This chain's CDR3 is CASSSPGQSYETQYF. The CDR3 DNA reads TGTGCCAGCAGCTCTCCGGGACAATCCTACGAGACCCAGTACTTC.